This paragraph reports one TCR beta chain. This clone was seen just once. Its antigen has not been determined. Per-base quality was not reported, and no clone a single base away is much larger than it. TCRbeta CDR3 regions were amplified from genomic DNA by means of the immunoSEQ Assay, a bias-controlled multiplex PCR. As for how the authors treated the data: Within the assay, amplification of reference gene primers was used to estimate how many nucleated cells each sample contained. Sequence reads were collapsed and filtered to measure the absolute abundance of every unique TCRbeta CDR3 rearrangement. Productive Simpson clonality was computed per sample as the square root of Simpson's diversity index over productive rearrangements. In TCRdb, the immuneACCESS table is reduced to in-frame sequences with V and J assigned. These tables do not hold every clone; where another copy was compared, an unresolved V gene accounts for under half, and the others remain unexplained. That table supplies the V and J calls and clone size; D and trimming were determined from the DNA. The sample records over 140,000 clones, around 82% of which are singletons. The ten largest clonotypes hold under 4.5% of the sample.

CDR1 and CDR2 were assigned from the germline V gene (reference sequence) as LGHDT and YNNKEL. Trimming takes 3 bases off V and 6 bases off J; junction bases not matched to a gene: 3. The CDR3 spans 15 residues, from the cysteine through the phenylalanine. The only DNA kept is the CDR3, 45 bases in frame from the first base. The entry originates in a study of blood T cell repertoires in COVID-19 (dated by TCRdb to the early 2020s). For context, the study as a whole: The collaborator samples originated in the United States, Italy and Spain and spanned the acute and convalescent phases of COVID-19. Deeply sampled blood TCRbeta repertoires from subjects exposed to, actively infected with, or recovered from COVID-19 were included in the dataset. The prospective study material was composed of cDNA or gDNA derived from T cells, B-cell-depleted T cells, or PBMCs. Where available, HLA class I and class II types were taken from metadata supplied by the sample provider and were not determined by assay-based typing. The repertoires were made available in a free public database intended to serve as a resource for research on the immune response to SARS-CoV-2. Nearly every sample came with metadata listing a de-identified subject ID, COVID-19 status, age in years and sex. Samples came from the ongoing ImmuneRACE study (first 160 participants) plus 1,254 subjects from 6 global collaborators. What the research found in general, with its limitations: The quantity of clinical and demographic metadata differed by source and by participant and was supplied without curation.

The collaborating institutions used their own protocols to collect whole blood in K2EDTA tubes. For TCRbeta analysis, collaborators shipped samples in one of three forms: frozen whole blood, isolated PBMCs, or DNA extracted from either of those sample types. Recombination linked TRBV3-1 (or the pseudogene TRBV3-2) to TRBJ2-5, with 14 central nucleotides matching TRBD2. Sample: peripheral blood. This receptor was taken from a woman aged 55 to 70 with acute or convalescent COVID-19. The DNA sequence reads TGTGCCAGCAGCCAGGGGACTAGCGGGAGCCAGACCCAGTACTTC. This is translated as CASSQGTSGSQTQYF.